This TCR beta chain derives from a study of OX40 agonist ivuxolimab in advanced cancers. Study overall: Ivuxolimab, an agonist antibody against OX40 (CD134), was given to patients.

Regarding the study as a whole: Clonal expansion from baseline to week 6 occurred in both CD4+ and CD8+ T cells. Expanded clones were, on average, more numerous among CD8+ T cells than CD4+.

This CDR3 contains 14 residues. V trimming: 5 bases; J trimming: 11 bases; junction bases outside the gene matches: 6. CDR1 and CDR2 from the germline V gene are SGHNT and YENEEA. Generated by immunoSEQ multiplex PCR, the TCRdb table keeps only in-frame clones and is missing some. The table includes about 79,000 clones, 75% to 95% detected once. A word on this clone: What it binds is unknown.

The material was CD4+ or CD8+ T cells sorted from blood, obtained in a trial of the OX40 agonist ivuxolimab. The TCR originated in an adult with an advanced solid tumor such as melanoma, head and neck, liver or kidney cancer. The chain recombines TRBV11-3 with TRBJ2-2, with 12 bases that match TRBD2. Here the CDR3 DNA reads TGTGCCAGCAGCCCGGGACTAGCGGGCTCCGAGCTGTTTTTT. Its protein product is CASSPGLAGSELFF.